This T cell receptor (beta chain) appears in the sequencing data of a study of CXCR3-negative and CXCR3-positive naive CD8 T cells. Broader study findings: Similar TRBV-TRBJ usage was seen in naive cells (both CXCR3-negative and CXCR3-positive), but memory cells differed. Higher TRB CDR3 hydrophobicity marked CXCR3-positive naive cells relative to CXCR3-negative naive cells.

Points on this clonotype: Its antigen remains unidentified.

Each TRB cDNA library was prepared by 5' RACE (with UMI labels). No DNA is given; TCRdb re-called the 5' RACE reads and lists each CDR3 protein once. In all, the sample yields under 70,000 distinct CDR3 sequences. There are 15 residues in the CDR3. The V gene's germline CDR1 is SQVTM and CDR2 ANQGSEA. The sequencing input was naive CXCR3+ CD8+ T cells from blood. Subset defined: CD45RO-CCR7+CD27+CD95- naive CD8+ T cells expressing CXCR3 (TNR3+). The chain couples TRBV29-1 to TRBJ2-1; no DNA is available, so the TRBD2 call from TCRdb remains unchecked. This sequence originates from a human donor in good health. Some clones in this sample may be carry-over from other donors' samples. CDR3 amino acids: CSVEDPIGSSDEQFF.